Listed here are 19 T cell receptor beta chains from one sample, sequenced in a study of T cells in Graves' hyperthyroidism and ophthalmopathy. There were TCR beta CDR3 regions amplified from RNA transcripts. Initially, a first-round RT-PCR of the TCR CDR3 employed the HTBI primer set. TCRdb called the multiplex PCR reads again in MiXCR, with one record for every CDR3 protein. The repertoire consists of over 450,000 distinct CDR3 sequences, with 15% to 20% occurring once and the leading ten covering approximately 16%. Sequences were obtained from blood. Receptors originate from a young woman with Graves' ophthalmopathy.

The chain recombines TRBV20-1 with TRBJ1-2; 7 bases are a match to TRBD1. After removal of 6 bases from V and 5 bases from J, the junction contained 6 bases not matched to a gene. The CDR3 spans 12 residues. Germline CDR1 reads DFQATT; CDR2 reads SNEGSKA (reference sequence). This CDR3 is CSAVRGTYGYTF. The CDR3 DNA reads as TGCAGTGCAGTCAGGGGGACTTATGGCTACACCTTC.

This CDR3 is CASSVLGGANTGELFF. The CDR3 DNA follows: TGTGCCAGCAGCGTTTTAGGAGGGGCGAACACCGGGGAGCTGTTTTTT. The rearrangement uses TRBV9 and TRBJ2-2; perhaps TRBD2 as D (6 bases). The CDR3 contains 16 residues. V lost 2 bases and J 0 bases, leaving 11 bases between the germline ends. Per germline, CDR1 SGDLS and CDR2 YYNGEE.

This clonotype was seen repeatedly, ten times or more. V is TRBV12-3 or TRBV12-4 and J is TRBJ2-7; tentative D call: TRBD2 (7 bases). V lost 6 bases to trimming and J lost 5 bases, with 23 bases between them. This CDR3 region has 16 residues. The CDR3 reads CASSRGGGGDPNEQYF. The DNA for the CDR3 is TGTGCCAGCAGCCGGGGAGGGGGGGGAGATCCAAACGAGCAGTACTTC.

This clonotype was counted ten times or more. The chain carries TRBV2 and TRBJ2-5; maybe TRBD2 (5 bases). Trimming removed 3 bases at V and 9 bases at J, with 11 bases between. There are 12 residues in the CDR3. CDR1 SNHLY and CDR2 FYNNEI come from the germline V gene. CDR3: CASSDSLEAQYF. DNA of the CDR3: TGTGCCAGCAGTGACAGCCTGGAGGCCCAGTACTTC.

This clonotype was seen only a few times. The chain recombines TRBV6-1 with TRBJ1-4; TRBD1 aligns across 8 bases. V gave up 7 bases and J gave up 5 bases; unmatched junction bases: 12. The CDR3 is 16 residues long. Germline V gives CDR1 MNHNS, CDR2 SASEGT. CDR3 in DNA: TGTGCCAGCAAGGACAGGGAGGCGGATAGGAATGAAAAACTGTTTTTT. Protein product: CASKDREADRNEKLFF.

This clonotype was recorded a few times. This chain links TRBV28 with TRBJ2-5, with 13 bases fitting TRBD2. The V segment lost 7 bases and the J segment 0 bases; nucleotides outside the gene matches: 2. The CDR3 is 15 amino acids. Germline CDR1 and CDR2: MDHEN and SYDVKM. The CDR3 reads CASKTSGGDQETQYF. The CDR3 DNA is TGTGCCAGCAAAACTAGCGGGGGGGACCAAGAGACCCAGTACTTC.

The chain carries TRBV5-1 and TRBJ2-3; TRBD2 aligns across 8 bases. This CDR3 contains 15 residues. V lost 2 bases, J lost 4 bases, and 6 bases stayed unmatched. The germline CDR1 and CDR2 sequences are SGHRS and YFSETQ. This chain's CDR3 is CASSLAGAAADTQYF. The DNA of the CDR3 is TGCGCCAGCAGCTTAGCGGGGGCAGCCGCAGATACGCAGTATTTT.

In DNA form, the CDR3 reads TGTGCCAGCAGCCCCCTAGCGGGTACGAACAATGAGCAGTTCTTC. This translates into CASSPLAGTNNEQFF. The J gene is TRBJ2-1, the V gene TRBV3-1, with 8 bases lining up with TRBD2. The CDR3 has 15 amino acids. Germline CDR1 reads LGHDT; CDR2 reads YNNKEL (reference sequence). The junction had 7 bases not matched to a gene; V was cut back by 4 bases and J by 5 bases.

This clonotype has only a few counts. The V gene is TRBV24-1, the J gene TRBJ2-3; D could derive from TRBD1 or TRBD2 (7 bases each). With 9 bases removed from V and 4 bases from J, the gap between germline ends came to 16 bases. Germline V gene data show CDR1 as KGHDR and CDR2 as SFDVKD. CDR3 size: 14 residues. For the CDR3, the DNA is TGTGCCACCGCGGCACAGGGGAGGGCAGATACGCAGTATTTT. Amino acid sequence: CATAAQGRADTQYF.

Ten or more counts support this clonotype. The CDR3 nucleotides are TGTGCCAGCAGCTTCCTAGGGGGAACTAATGAAAAACTGTTTTTT. It specifies CASSFLGGTNEKLFF. This chain uses TRBV11-2 with TRBJ1-4; the D gene is possibly TRBD1 (6 bases). Looked up from germline, CDR1 is SGHAT and CDR2 is FQNNGV. V was clipped by 3 bases and J by 1 base, with 9 bases between them. The CDR3 length is 15 residues.

The DNA for the CDR3 is TGTGCCAGCAGTTACGGTGCGGCAGATACGCAGTATTTT. It translates to CASSYGAADTQYF. This chain joins TRBV6-5 and TRBJ2-3; D ambiguous. The CDR3 consists of 13 residues. With 2 bases removed from V and 4 bases from J, the gap between germline ends came to 7 bases. Germline CDR1 is MNHEY and CDR2 is SVGAGI.

A note on this clonotype: Since the CDR3 does not end with the conserved phenylalanine or tryptophan, this likely comes from a read error. The chain's CDR3 is CASSQAYEQYL. The CDR3 nucleotides are TGTGCCAGCAGCCAGGCCTACGAGCAGTACCTC. The V call is TRBV3-1, the J call TRBJ2-7; D not certain. V lost 3 bases to trimming and J lost 2 bases, with 2 bases between them. This CDR3 region has 11 residues. Germline V gene lookup returns CDR1 LGHDT and CDR2 YNNKEL (reference sequence).

This chain uses TRBV2 with TRBJ2-6; D remains unclear. Germline assignment: CDR1 SNHLY and CDR2 FYNNEI. V lost 10 bases and J lost 0, with 13 bases in between. This CDR3 is 15 amino acids long. The DNA for the CDR3 is TGTGCCAAGGCCGGACGGAACTCTGGGGCCAACGTCCTGACTTTC. Protein product: CAKAGRNSGANVLTF.

Only a few counts were recorded for this clonotype. V gene TRBV19 combines with J gene TRBJ2-7; either TRBD1 or TRBD2 may fit D (6 bases each). Germline-derived CDR1 and CDR2 are LNHDA and SQIVND (reference sequence). Trimming took 3 bases from V and 2 from J, leaving 14 bases between them. This CDR3 spans 15 amino acids. CDR3 region: CASSMAGQPTYEQYF. The CDR3 nucleotides are TGTGCCAGTAGTATGGCGGGACAACCAACCTACGAGCAGTACTTC.

The table lists this clonotype with a few counts. The chain recombines TRBV27 with TRBJ1-4; a possible D gene is TRBD1 (6 bases). This CDR3 is 14 amino acids long. Germline loops: CDR1 MNHEY, CDR2 SMNVEV (reference sequence). The V end was cut by 3 bases, the J end by 8 bases, with 13 bases between. CDR3: CASSFSGAREKLFF. CDR3 nucleotides: TGTGCCAGCAGTTTTTCAGGGGCTAGGGAAAAACTGTTTTTT. Full variable domain (rest looked up from reference TRBV27 and TRBJ1-4): EAQVTQNPRYLITVTGKKLTVTCSQNMNHEYMSWYRQDPGLGLRQIYYSMNVEVTDKGDVPEGYKVSRKEKRNFPLILESPSPNQTSLYFCASSFSGAREKLFFGSGTQLSVL.

This clonotype appeared a few times. The chain has TRBV7-9 and TRBJ2-7, with TRBD2 matching 8 bases. The V gene end was trimmed by 5 bases and the J gene end by 3 bases; junction bases not matched to a gene: 9. Germline assignment: CDR1 SEHNR and CDR2 FQNEAQ (reference sequence). This CDR3 region has 15 residues. CDR3 amino acids: CASSPFGGGFYEQYF. The CDR3 DNA follows: TGTGCCAGCAGCCCATTCGGGGGGGGTTTCTACGAGCAGTACTTC.

The chain couples TRBV5-5 to TRBJ2-3; TRBD2 agrees at 7 bases. CDR1 and CDR2 (germline): SGHKS, YYEKEE (reference sequence). The CDR3 sequence is 15 residues long. The V segment lost 3 bases and the J segment 6 bases; nucleotides outside the gene matches: 10. CDR3: CASSSGGLESDTQYF. Here the CDR3 DNA reads TGTGCCAGCAGCTCGGGGGGTCTTGAATCGGATACGCAGTATTTT.

This chain links TRBV4-1 with TRBJ2-3; weak D call: TRBD2 (5 bases). Per the germline V gene, CDR1 is MGHRA and CDR2 is YSYEKL. The CDR3 totals 15 residues. V dropped 3 bases and J dropped 3 bases, with 13 bases sitting between them. This CDR3 reads CASSHRASPTDTQYF. The DNA for the CDR3 is TGCGCCAGCAGCCATCGGGCTAGCCCTACAGATACGCAGTATTTT.

The V call is TRBV5-6, the J call TRBJ2-5, with D maybe TRBD2 (5 bases). The CDR3 loop spans 15 amino acids. Deletions cut 1 base from V and 7 bases from J, with 17 bases between. CDR1 and CDR2 from the germline V gene are SGHDT and YYEEEE. The CDR3 coding sequence is TGTGCCAGCAGCTTGCCCAGCGGAGCGTGGGGGACCCAGTACTTC. Protein sequence: CASSLPSGAWGTQYF. The variable domain in full, completed from reference TRBV5-6 and TRBJ2-5, reads DAGVTQSPTHLIKTRGQQVTLRCSPKSGHDTVSWYQQALGQGPQFIFQYYEEEERQRGNFPDRFSGHQFPNYSSELNVNALLLGDSALYLCASSLPSGAWGTQYFGPGTRLLVL.